Following are 21 T cell receptor beta chains from one sample sequenced in a study of blood T cell repertoires in COVID-19. Profiling relied on immunoSEQ multiplex PCR, and the TCRdb table lists in-frame clones only, not all of them. The sample consists of approximately 180,000 clones, roughly 84% of them appearing once. Material for sequencing was peripheral blood. The receptors derive from a woman of 80 years or more with acute or convalescent COVID-19.

The chain joins TRBV18 to TRBJ2-3; D not certain. The CDR3 totals 16 residues. Germline CDR1 and CDR2: KGHSH and LQKENI. V lost 0 bases to trimming and J lost 2 bases, with 12 bases between them. DNA of the CDR3: TGTGCCAGCTCACCACCGTCACAGTGGTTCACAGATACGCAGTATTTT. It translates to CASSPPSQWFTDTQYF. The full variable domain, with the rest looked up from reference TRBV18 and TRBJ2-3, is NAGVMQNPRHLVRRRGQEARLRCSPMKGHSHVYWYRQLPEEGLKFMVYLQKENIIDESGMPKERFSAEFPKEGPSILRIQQVVRGDSAAYFCASSPPSQWFTDTQYFGPGTRLTVL.

The chain joins TRBV19 to TRBJ2-7, with a weak D call TRBD1 (5 bases). Germline CDR1 is LNHDA and CDR2 is SQIVND (reference sequence). Trimming cost V 6 bases and J 0 bases, with 9 bases left between them. CDR3 length equals 13 residues. Here the CDR3 DNA reads TGTGCCAGTAGCGATCAGGGCTCCTACGAGCAGTACTTC. It yields the protein CASSDQGSYEQYF.

As concerns this clone: Other DNA sequences in this specimen translate into the identical CDR3. This chain uses TRBV19 with TRBJ2-7, with TRBD2 matching over 8 bases. CDR1 is LNHDA and CDR2 is SQIVND in the germline V gene (reference sequence). The CDR3 totals 15 residues. The V segment lost 2 bases and the J segment 3 bases; nucleotides outside the gene matches: 6. The CDR3: CASSIPGGPHYEQYF. The CDR3 DNA is TGTGCCAGTAGTATACCGGGAGGGCCTCACTACGAGCAGTACTTC.

The chain is built from TRBV5-1 and TRBJ1-3, with 9 bases aligning to TRBD1. The CDR3 runs to 15 residues. Germline lookup yields CDR1 SGHRS and CDR2 YFSETQ. Trimming cost V 4 bases and J 2 bases; bases outside gene matches: 4. The CDR3 DNA follows: TGCGCCAGCAGCCAGAGGACAGGGGCTGGAAACACCATATATTTT. Encoded protein: CASSQRTGAGNTIYF.

This clone appeared a single time. The genes are TRBV5-1 and TRBJ2-3, with TRBD1 matching 7 bases. CDR1 is SGHRS, CDR2 YFSETQ, per germline. The V segment lost 2 bases and the J segment 4 bases; nucleotides outside the gene matches: 4. This CDR3 has 14 amino acids. CDR3 loop: CASSFEGGADTQYF. In DNA, the CDR3 is TGCGCCAGCAGCTTCGAAGGGGGCGCAGATACGCAGTATTTT.

The chain has TRBV3-1 (or the pseudogene TRBV3-2) and TRBJ1-3; D is perhaps TRBD1 (5 bases). Germline V gene data show CDR1 as LGHDT and CDR2 as YNNKEL (reference sequence). The CDR3 is 13 amino acids. Trimming removed 0 bases from V and 10 bases from J, with 10 bases in between. The CDR3 DNA reads as TGTGCCAGCAGCCAAGATTGGGGGGGAACCATATATTTT. It specifies CASSQDWGGTIYF.

The V gene is TRBV25-1, the J gene TRBJ2-2; 7 nucleotides align to TRBD1. With 4 bases clipped from V and 6 bases from J, the junction kept 5 bases outside the gene matches. Germline CDR1 is MGHDK and CDR2 is SYGVNS. The CDR3 length is 14 residues. In DNA, the CDR3 is TGTGCCAGCAGTGGACAGGGAGCCGCCGGGGAGCTGTTTTTT. Protein sequence: CASSGQGAAGELFF.

J is TRBJ2-7 and V is TRBV27; TRBD1 is a possible D gene (6 bases). The CDR3 has 14 residues. Trimming removed 5 bases from V and 3 bases from J, with 14 bases in between. The germline gives CDR1 MNHEY, CDR2 SMNVEV (reference sequence). The CDR3 spells CASSRRQVLYEQYF. The CDR3 nucleotides read TGTGCCAGCAGTAGGAGACAGGTACTCTACGAGCAGTACTTC.

The chain couples TRBV27 to TRBJ2-7; tentative D call: TRBD2 (6 bases). The CDR3 has 14 amino acids. The V and J ends lost 5 bases and 7 bases respectively, with 18 bases between them. CDR1 MNHEY and CDR2 SMNVEV come from the germline V gene (reference sequence). The DNA of the CDR3 is TGTGCCAGCAGTCCCCGGACCGCGGGGATGGAGCAGTACTTC. Its protein is CASSPRTAGMEQYF.

The V and J genes are TRBV7-2 and TRBJ2-7; TRBD2 agrees at 9 bases. This CDR3 is 14 amino acids long. The V gene end was trimmed by 3 bases and the J gene end by 6 bases; junction bases not matched to a gene: 6. From germline, CDR1 is SGHTA and CDR2 FQGNSA. The CDR3: CASSFQRGALEQYF. The CDR3, as DNA: TGTGCCAGCAGCTTCCAGCGGGGGGCCCTCGAGCAGTACTTC.

The CDR3: CASSPEGGRGETQYF. CDR3 sequence (DNA): TGCGCCAGCAGCCCAGAAGGGGGCAGGGGGGAGACCCAGTACTTC. V usage is TRBV5-1 and J usage is TRBJ2-5; 7 bases align to TRBD1. The CDR3 has 15 residues. V trimming: 4 bases; J trimming: 5 bases; junction bases outside the gene matches: 11. Germline V gives CDR1 SGHRS, CDR2 YFSETQ.

This clone was found a few times. The chain has TRBV6-6 and TRBJ1-5, with D tentatively TRBD1 (5 bases). This CDR3 region has 15 residues. The germline V gene has CDR1 MNHNY and CDR2 SVGAGI (reference sequence). Between the trimmed V and J ends, which lost 4 bases and 3 bases, there was a span of 13 bases. As DNA, the CDR3 is TGTGCCAGCAGTTTAGAAGGGGCCGACAATCAGCCCCAGCATTTT. Its protein product is CASSLEGADNQPQHF.

The genes are TRBV18 and TRBJ2-7; 11 positions agree with TRBD2. This CDR3 region has 16 residues. Looked up from germline, CDR1 is KGHSH and CDR2 is LQKENI. Trimming at V came to 3 bases and at J to 6 bases, leaving 10 bases not matched to a gene. The CDR3 spells CASSPQLTSGGSEQYF. CDR3 nucleotides: TGTGCCAGCTCACCGCAACTAACTAGCGGGGGTTCCGAGCAGTACTTC. The variable domain in full, completed from reference TRBV18 and TRBJ2-7, reads NAGVMQNPRHLVRRRGQEARLRCSPMKGHSHVYWYRQLPEEGLKFMVYLQKENIIDESGMPKERFSAEFPKEGPSILRIQQVVRGDSAAYFCASSPQLTSGGSEQYFGPGTRLTVT.

The V call is TRBV9, the J call TRBJ2-1; D is perhaps TRBD2 (6 bases). The CDR3 totals 14 residues. V dropped 4 bases and J dropped 10 bases, with 18 bases sitting between them. CDR1 and CDR2 from the germline V gene are SGDLS and YYNGEE. In DNA form, the CDR3 reads TGTGCCAGCAGCCTGGGGCGGGGCCAGAGAGAGCAGTTCTTC. Its translation: CASSLGRGQREQFF.

This chain connects TRBV18 to TRBJ1-2; 9 nucleotides match TRBD1. The CDR3 length is 14 residues. Trimming took 3 bases from V and 4 from J; bases not matched to a gene: 3. Looked up from germline, CDR1 is KGHSH and CDR2 is LQKENI. CDR3 in amino acids: CASSPGQGAYGYTF. The DNA of the CDR3 is TGTGCCAGCTCACCGGGACAGGGTGCCTATGGCTACACCTTC.

V and J are TRBV7-8 and TRBJ2-2; D is uncertain. V gave up 4 bases and J gave up 2 bases, with 11 bases separating them. Germline CDR1 is SGHVS and CDR2 is FQNEAQ. The CDR3 runs to 15 residues. DNA for the CDR3: TGTGCCAGCAGCTCTTCCTCGTCTAACACCGGGGAGCTGTTTTTT. It is translated as CASSSSSSNTGELFF.

The gene calls are TRBV7-9 and TRBJ1-4, with 10 positions matching TRBD1. Looked up from germline, CDR1 is SEHNR and CDR2 is FQNEAQ (reference sequence). This CDR3 contains 16 residues. The ends lost 2 bases at V and 7 bases at J; junction bases unmatched: 7. DNA for the CDR3: TGTGCCAGCAGCTTAACCTCGACAGGGGGCATTGAAAAACTGTTTTTT. This codes for CASSLTSTGGIEKLFF.

A few counts support this clone. V and J are TRBV7-4 and TRBJ1-4, with a possible D match to TRBD1 (6 bases). V lost 5 bases and J lost 0, with 13 bases in between. Germline V lookup: CDR1 SGHVT, CDR2 SQSDAQ. The CDR3 runs 16 residues. The CDR3 loop reads CASSTWTEATNEKLFF. Here the CDR3 DNA reads TGTGCCAGCAGCACTTGGACAGAAGCAACTAATGAAAAACTGTTTTTT.

The V call is TRBV12-3 or TRBV12-4, the J call TRBJ1-2; 7 nucleotides line up with TRBD1. The ends lost 7 bases at V and 3 bases at J; junction bases unmatched: 2. There are 12 residues in the CDR3. CDR3 residues: CASNRGDYGYTF. The CDR3 DNA sequence: TGTGCCAGCAACAGGGGAGACTATGGCTACACCTTC.

The chain recombines TRBV12-5 with TRBJ2-3; TRBD2 might be the D (5 bases). Between the trimmed V and J ends, which lost 4 bases and 6 bases, there was a span of 11 bases. CDR1 and CDR2 (germline): LGHNT, FRNRAP. The CDR3 spans 13 residues. The CDR3, as DNA: TGTGCTAGTGGTTACCTGACGGGGGATACGCAGTATTTT. It is translated as CASGYLTGDTQYF.

The chain couples TRBV18 to TRBJ1-5, with 7 bases aligning to TRBD1. The length of the CDR3 is 14 residues. V lost 2 bases to trimming and J lost 5 bases; unmatched junction nucleotides: 3. Germline loops: CDR1 KGHSH, CDR2 LQKENI. CDR3 sequence (DNA): TGTGCCAGCTCACCAGCAGGGGGTGATCAGCCCCAGCATTTT. Protein: CASSPAGGDQPQHF.